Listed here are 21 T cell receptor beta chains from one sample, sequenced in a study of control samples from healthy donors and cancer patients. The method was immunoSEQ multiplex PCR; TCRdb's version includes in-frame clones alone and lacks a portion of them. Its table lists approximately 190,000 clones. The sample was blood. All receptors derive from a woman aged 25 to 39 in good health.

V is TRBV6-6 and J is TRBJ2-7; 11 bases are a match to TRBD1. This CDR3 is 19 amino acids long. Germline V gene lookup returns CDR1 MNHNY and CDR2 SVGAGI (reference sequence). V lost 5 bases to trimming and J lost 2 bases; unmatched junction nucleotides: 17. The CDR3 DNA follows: TGTGCCAGCAGTGGATCCCCCGGACAGGGGGCGGCATGGGCCTACGAGCAGTACTTC. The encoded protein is CASSGSPGQGAAWAYEQYF.

Here the CDR3 DNA reads TGCGCCAGCAGAGAGGGACAGGCTCGGACCGGGGAGCTGTTTTTT. It specifies CASREGQARTGELFF. This rearrangement joins TRBV5-1 to TRBJ2-2; TRBD1 agrees at 8 bases. The CDR3 has 15 residues. CDR1 and CDR2 from the germline V gene are SGHRS and YFSETQ. Trimming cost V 5 bases and J 5 bases; bases outside gene matches: 8.

CDR3 nucleotide sequence: TGTGCCAGCAGCCAAGACCTCTGGGGTACCTACGAGCAGTACTTC. Amino acid sequence: CASSQDLWGTYEQYF. This chain links TRBV4-2 with TRBJ2-7; D call uncertain. Trimming took 0 bases from V and 2 from J, leaving 11 bases between them. CDR1 and CDR2 from the germline V gene are LGHNA and YNFKEQ. The CDR3 is made up of 15 amino acids.

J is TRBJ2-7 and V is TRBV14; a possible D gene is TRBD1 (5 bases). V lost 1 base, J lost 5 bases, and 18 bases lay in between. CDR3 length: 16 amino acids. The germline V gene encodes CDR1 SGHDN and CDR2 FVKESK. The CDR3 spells CASSQVPSGSRNEQYF. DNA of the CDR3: TGTGCCAGCAGCCAAGTGCCGTCAGGGTCTAGGAACGAGCAGTACTTC.

CDR3 residues: CASSPLGGVVNQPQHF. The DNA for the CDR3 is TGTGCCAGCAGCCCATTAGGGGGTGTAGTCAATCAGCCCCAGCATTTT. The chain has TRBV7-9 and TRBJ1-5; a possible D gene is TRBD1 (6 bases). From germline, CDR1 is SEHNR and CDR2 FQNEAQ (reference sequence). The CDR3 contains 16 residues. V was shortened by 5 bases and J by 3 bases, with 17 bases between the two germline ends.

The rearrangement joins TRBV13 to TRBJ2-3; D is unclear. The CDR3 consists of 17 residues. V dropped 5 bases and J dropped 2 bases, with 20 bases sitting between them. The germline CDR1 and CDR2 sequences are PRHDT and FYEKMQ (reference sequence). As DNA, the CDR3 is TGTGCCAGCAGCCGTACCGCGTTAAACGCCCCCACAGATACGCAGTATTTT. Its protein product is CASSRTALNAPTDTQYF. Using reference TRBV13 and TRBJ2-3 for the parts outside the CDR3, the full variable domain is AAGVIQSPRHLIKEKRETATLKCYPIPRHDTVYWYQQGPGQDPQFLISFYEKMQSDKGSIPDRFSAQQFSDYHSELNMSSLELGDSALYFCASSRTALNAPTDTQYFGPGTRLTVL.

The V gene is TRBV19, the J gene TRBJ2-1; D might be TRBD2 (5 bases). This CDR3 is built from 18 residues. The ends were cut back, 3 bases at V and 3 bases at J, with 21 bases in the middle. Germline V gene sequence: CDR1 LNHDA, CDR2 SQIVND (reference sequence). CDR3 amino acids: CASSITLVTEDFYNEQFF. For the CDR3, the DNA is TGTGCCAGTAGTATCACTTTAGTTACGGAGGATTTCTACAATGAGCAGTTCTTC. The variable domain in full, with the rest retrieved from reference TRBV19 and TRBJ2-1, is DGGITQSPKYLFRKEGQNVTLSCEQNLNHDAMYWYRQDPGQGLRLIYYSQIVNDFQKGDIAEGYSVSREKKESFPLTVTSAQKNPTAFYLCASSITLVTEDFYNEQFFGPGTRLTVL.

The CDR3 DNA sequence: TGCGCCAGCAGCTTGGTTGGCGGGGGGGGTGAGACCCAGTACTTC. Translated: CASSLVGGGGETQYF. V gene TRBV5-1 combines with J gene TRBJ2-5; 9 nucleotides match TRBD2. This CDR3 has 15 amino acids. Trimming removed 0 bases from V and 5 bases from J; junction bases left unmatched: 5. The germline V gene encodes CDR1 SGHRS and CDR2 YFSETQ.

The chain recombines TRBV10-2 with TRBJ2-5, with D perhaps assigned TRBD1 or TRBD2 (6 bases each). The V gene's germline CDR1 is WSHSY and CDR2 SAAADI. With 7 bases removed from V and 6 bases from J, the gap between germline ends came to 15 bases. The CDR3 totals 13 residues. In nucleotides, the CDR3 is TGCGCCAGCATATTGGGGGGCGGGAAGACCCAGTACTTC. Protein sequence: CASILGGGKTQYF.

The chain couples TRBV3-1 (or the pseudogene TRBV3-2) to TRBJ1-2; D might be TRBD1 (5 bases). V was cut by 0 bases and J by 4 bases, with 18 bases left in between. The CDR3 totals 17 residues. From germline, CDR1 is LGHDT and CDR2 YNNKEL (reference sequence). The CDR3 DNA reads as TGTGCCAGCAGCCAAGAATCCCAGGGCCCTCCTCCCTATGGCTACACCTTC. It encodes CASSQESQGPPPYGYTF.

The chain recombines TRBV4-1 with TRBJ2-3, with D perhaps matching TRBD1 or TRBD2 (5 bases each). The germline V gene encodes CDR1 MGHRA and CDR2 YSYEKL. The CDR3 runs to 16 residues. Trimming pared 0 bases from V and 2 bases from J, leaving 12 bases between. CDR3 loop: CASSQDRGLLTDTQYF. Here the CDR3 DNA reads TGCGCCAGCAGCCAAGATCGGGGCCTCCTCACAGATACGCAGTATTTT.

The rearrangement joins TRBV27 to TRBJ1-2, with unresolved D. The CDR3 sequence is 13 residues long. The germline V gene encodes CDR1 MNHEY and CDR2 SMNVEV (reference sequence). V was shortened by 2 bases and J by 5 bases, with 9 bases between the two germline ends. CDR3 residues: CASSLTAAYGYTF. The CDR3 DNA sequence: TGTGCCAGCAGTTTAACGGCGGCATATGGCTACACCTTC.

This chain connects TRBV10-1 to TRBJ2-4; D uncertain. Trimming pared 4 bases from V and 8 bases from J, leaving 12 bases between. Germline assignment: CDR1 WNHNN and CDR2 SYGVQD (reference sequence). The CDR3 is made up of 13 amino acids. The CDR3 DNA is TGCGCCAGCAGTGTACTGAGGTGGGACATTCAGTACTTC. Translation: CASSVLRWDIQYF.

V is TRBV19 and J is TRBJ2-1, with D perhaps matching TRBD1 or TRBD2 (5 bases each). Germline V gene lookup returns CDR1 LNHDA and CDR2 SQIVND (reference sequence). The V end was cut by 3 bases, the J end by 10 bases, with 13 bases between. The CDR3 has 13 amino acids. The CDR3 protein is CASSIGPRDEQFF. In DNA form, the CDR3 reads TGTGCCAGTAGTATCGGTCCCCGGGACGAGCAGTTCTTC. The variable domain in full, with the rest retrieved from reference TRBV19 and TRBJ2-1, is DGGITQSPKYLFRKEGQNVTLSCEQNLNHDAMYWYRQDPGQGLRLIYYSQIVNDFQKGDIAEGYSVSREKKESFPLTVTSAQKNPTAFYLCASSIGPRDEQFFGPGTRLTVL.

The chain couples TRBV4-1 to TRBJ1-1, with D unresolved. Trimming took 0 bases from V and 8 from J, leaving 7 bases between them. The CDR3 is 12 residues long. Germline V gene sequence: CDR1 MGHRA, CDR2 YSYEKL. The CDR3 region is CASSQDFGEAFF. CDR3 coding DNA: TGCGCCAGCAGCCAAGATTTCGGAGAAGCTTTCTTT.

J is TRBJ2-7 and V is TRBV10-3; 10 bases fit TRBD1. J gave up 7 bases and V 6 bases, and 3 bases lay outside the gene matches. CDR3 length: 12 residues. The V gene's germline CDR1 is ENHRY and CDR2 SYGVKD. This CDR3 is CAIRGTGEEQYF. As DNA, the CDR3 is TGTGCCATCAGGGGGACAGGGGAGGAGCAGTACTTC.

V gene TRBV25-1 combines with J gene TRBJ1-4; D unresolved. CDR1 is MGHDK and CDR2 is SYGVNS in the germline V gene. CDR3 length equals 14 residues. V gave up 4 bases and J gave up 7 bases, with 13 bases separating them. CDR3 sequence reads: CASSVREGGEKLFF. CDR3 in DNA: TGTGCCAGCAGTGTAAGGGAGGGTGGTGAAAAACTGTTTTTT.

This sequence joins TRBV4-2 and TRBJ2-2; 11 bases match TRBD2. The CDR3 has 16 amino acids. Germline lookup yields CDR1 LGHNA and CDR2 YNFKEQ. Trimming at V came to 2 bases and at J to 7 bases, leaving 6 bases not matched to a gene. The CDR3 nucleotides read TGTGCCAGCAGCCAACCCCTAGCGGGGGGTGTCGGGGAGCTGTTTTTT. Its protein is CASSQPLAGGVGELFF.

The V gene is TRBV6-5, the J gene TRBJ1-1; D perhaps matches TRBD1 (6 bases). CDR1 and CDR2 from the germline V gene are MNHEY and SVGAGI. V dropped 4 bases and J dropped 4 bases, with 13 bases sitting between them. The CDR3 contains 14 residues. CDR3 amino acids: CASSFRTGFTEAFF. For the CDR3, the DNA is TGTGCCAGCAGTTTTCGAACAGGGTTCACTGAAGCTTTCTTT.

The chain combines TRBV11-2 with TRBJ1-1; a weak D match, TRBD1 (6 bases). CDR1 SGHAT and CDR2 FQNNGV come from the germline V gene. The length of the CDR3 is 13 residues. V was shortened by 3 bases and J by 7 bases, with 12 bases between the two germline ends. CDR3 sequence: CASSFLRDNEAFF. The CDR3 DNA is TGTGCCAGCAGCTTCTTAAGGGACAATGAAGCTTTCTTT.

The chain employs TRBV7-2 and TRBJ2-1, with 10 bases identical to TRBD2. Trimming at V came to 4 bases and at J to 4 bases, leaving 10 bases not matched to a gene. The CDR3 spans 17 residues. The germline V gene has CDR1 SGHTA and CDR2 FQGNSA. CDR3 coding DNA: TGTGCCAGCAGCTATGAACCCCTAGCGGGGGCTTACAATGAGCAGTTCTTC. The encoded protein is CASSYEPLAGAYNEQFF.